The 9 T cell receptor beta chains reported below all come from one sample, sequenced in a study of early T cells in non-severe SARS-CoV-2 infection. TCRdb redid the calling of the 5' RACE reads with MiXCR, one entry per CDR3 protein. This table has just under 65,000 distinct CDR3 sequences, 11% appearing once. The sample consisted of whole blood, taken at baseline. The receptors derive from an adult who was a healthcare worker with PCR-confirmed SARS-CoV-2 infection or an uninfected control (not recorded which).

CDR3 nucleotides: TGCAGTGCACGCGCGTTCTCCTACGAGCAGTACTTC. This sequence encodes CSARAFSYEQYF. The chain recombines TRBV20-1 with TRBJ2-7, with D hard to call. The CDR3 runs 12 residues. V shed 6 bases and J shed 0 bases, with 9 bases lying between them. Germline assignment: CDR1 DFQATT and CDR2 SNEGSKA (reference sequence).

This clonotype was detected a few times. This chain uses TRBV6-6 with TRBJ1-2, with D unclear. Deletions cut 2 bases from V and 4 bases from J, with 14 bases between. Germline V CDR1 and CDR2: MNHNY, SVGAGI (reference sequence). This CDR3 has 15 residues. Written as DNA, the CDR3 is TGTGCCAGCAGTTACGATGGCAGTTCCTCCTATGGCTACACCTTC. Residues: CASSYDGSSSYGYTF.

This clonotype came up many times. The chain has TRBV7-6 and TRBJ1-1; 8 bases are shared with TRBD1. The CDR3 consists of 12 residues. V dropped 5 bases and J dropped 11; count of bases not matched to a gene: 7. Germline CDR1 reads SGHVS; CDR2 reads FNYEAQ. In DNA form, the CDR3 reads TGTGCCAGCAGCCCCGGACAGGGTTGGGCTTTCTTT. This sequence encodes CASSPGQGWAFF.

In its sample, this clonotype was seen a few times. V usage is TRBV5-8 and J usage is TRBJ1-4; a possible D gene is TRBD1 (6 bases). V was trimmed by 0 bases and J by 7 bases, leaving 13 bases between them. The CDR3 spans 15 residues. From germline, CDR1 is SGHTS and CDR2 YDEGEE. CDR3 nucleotide sequence: TGTGCCAGCAGCTTGGGCAGGGGAGTGAGTGAAAAACTGTTTTTT. Protein product: CASSLGRGVSEKLFF.

V usage is TRBV7-8 and J usage is TRBJ2-3; the D gene could be TRBD1 or TRBD2 (6 bases each). The V gene's germline CDR1 is SGHVS and CDR2 FQNEAQ. The CDR3 contains 15 residues. The V gene lost 5 bases and the J gene lost 1 base, with 13 bases spanning the gap. CDR3 sequence: CASSPWGARTDTQYF. CDR3 coding DNA: TGTGCCAGCAGCCCCTGGGGGGCGCGCACAGATACGCAGTATTTT.

The chain joins TRBV2 to TRBJ1-5; 7 nucleotides match TRBD1. The CDR3 is 13 residues long. V shed 6 bases, J shed 9 bases, and the junction held 8 bases outside the gene matches. The germline V gene encodes CDR1 SNHLY and CDR2 FYNNEI. The CDR3 is CASSPIQGGPQHF. CDR3 coding DNA: TGTGCCAGCAGCCCGATTCAGGGGGGGCCCCAGCATTTT.

This clonotype was counted a few times. The junction and the germline gene differ at one end; a read error may be behind it. V gene TRBV7-2 combines with J gene TRBJ1-1; D gene uncertain. The CDR3 runs 16 residues. Germline V gene sequence: CDR1 SGHTA, CDR2 FQGNSA. CDR3 in amino acids: CASRLGGRGSETEAFF. CDR3 sequence (DNA): TGTGCCAGCAGATTAGGAGGTCGAGGCAGTGAAACTGAAGCTTTCTTT.

V and J are TRBV5-1 and TRBJ2-2; a possible D gene is TRBD1 (5 bases). V was shortened by 5 bases and J by 1 base, with 9 bases between the two germline ends. The CDR3 has 14 residues. Germline assignment: CDR1 SGHRS and CDR2 YFSETQ. CDR3 protein: CASRSTENTGELFF. CDR3 DNA: TGCGCCAGCAGGTCGACAGAGAACACCGGGGAGCTGTTTTTT.

Sample share makes this clonotype medium-sized. The V gene is TRBV11-2, the J gene TRBJ2-3; D is perhaps TRBD1 (5 bases). V gave up 5 bases and J gave up 9 bases, with 12 bases separating them. The CDR3 is 12 residues long. Germline V gene lookup returns CDR1 SGHAT and CDR2 FQNNGV. In DNA, the CDR3 is TGTGCCAGCAGCAGCCGGGCAGGGACGCAGTATTTT. Its protein is CASSSRAGTQYF.